This T cell receptor (beta chain) was recorded in a study of cytomegalovirus exposure and HLA in healthy donors. The wider study: When about 400 donors were genotyped, 80% to 90% of them were found to fall in the Caucasian-associated ancestry cluster. Overall study findings and caveats: By HLA locus, TCR association rates varied in a later analysis, with DRB1 showing the most and HLA-C the fewest. TCR beta chains numbering more than 150 were designated cytomegalovirus-associated.

PCR employed 60 Vbeta and 13 Jbeta primers. Generated by immunoSEQ multiplex PCR, the TCRdb table keeps only in-frame clones and is missing some. The sample lists under 200,000 clones, around 75% occurring once. For this clone: The antigen remains undetermined.

The germline V gene has CDR1 SGHVS and CDR2 FNYEAQ. The CDR3 is made up of 15 amino acids. The ends lost 1 base at V and 3 bases at J; junction bases unmatched: 1. This rearrangement joins TRBV7-6 to TRBJ2-1, with 9 bases fitting TRBD1. The receptor's source is a woman between 45 and 65 years old in good health and CMV-seropositive. Input material: PBMCs. CDR3 in amino acids: CASSLEGQGYNEQFF. In DNA, the CDR3 is TGTGCCAGCAGCTTAGAGGGACAGGGCTACAATGAGCAGTTCTTC.